This T cell receptor beta chain was captured by sequencing in a study of cytomegalovirus exposure and HLA in healthy donors. Study-level points and caveats: Some segments of the V type, notably TRBV6-2 and TRBV6-3, were excluded as indistinguishable. About 87% or about 30% of the time was how often most TCR beta V segments were productive, according to an earlier analysis. A link between a missense DCLRE1C variant and TCR beta V- and J-gene trimming emerged from a later analysis.

Germline CDR1 SGDLS, CDR2 YYNGEE. The CDR3 has 15 amino acids. Trimming cost V 3 bases and J 2 bases, with 13 bases left between them. Of note for this clone: Antigen unknown.

The PCR contained 60 Vbeta and 13 Jbeta primers. The assay was immunoSEQ multiplex PCR, and TCRdb's table has in-frame clones only and misses some. Among under 150,000 clones listed, 60% to 85% were seen once. The sequenced sample consisted of PBMCs. This TCR was sampled from a middle-aged woman in good health and CMV-seronegative. The rearrangement uses TRBV9 and TRBJ2-3, with D tentatively TRBD1 (6 bases). In nucleotides, the CDR3 is TGTGCCAGCAGCGCTCTGACAGGAATCACAGATACGCAGTATTTT. Translated, it gives CASSALTGITDTQYF.